Shown below are 25 T cell receptor beta chains from a single sample sequenced in a study of human T cells and chemical hapten exposure. A single record per CDR3 protein comes from TCRdb applying MiXCR to the RACE reads. The sample yields about 39,000 distinct CDR3 sequences, 10% to 15% seen once. The time point: patch test 3, about 24 weeks after DPC sensitization. Documented treatment: therapeutic diphenylcyclopropenone sensitization with weekly scalp DPC. It was from unfractionated whole blood that total RNA was extracted. Sequenced material: whole blood, taken in connection with sensitization to the hapten diphenylcyclopropenone (DPC). The receptors shown here come from a woman aged 40 to 55 with alopecia areata. Some clones in this sample may be carry-over from other donors' samples.

This clonotype was detected many times. V gene TRBV20-1 combines with J gene TRBJ2-7, with D possibly being TRBD2 (6 bases). Germline V gene sequence: CDR1 DFQATT, CDR2 SNEGSKA (reference sequence). The CDR3 runs 12 residues. Trimming took off 6 bases at V and 4 bases at J, with 13 bases between the two ends. CDR3 region: CSATRGRYEQYF. CDR3 in DNA: TGCAGTGCCACCCGGGGGAGATACGAGCAGTACTTC.

This clonotype has a handful of counts. This rearrangement joins TRBV21-1 to TRBJ2-1. TRBV21-1 is labeled a pseudogene. This CDR3 region has 13 residues. For the CDR3, the DNA is TGTGCCAGCAGCATGGATGATTTCAATGAGCAGTTCTTC. This translates into CASSMDDFNEQFF.

J is TRBJ1-4 and V is TRBV6-2 or TRBV6-3; D gene ambiguous. V lost 5 bases and J 11 bases, leaving 15 bases between the germline ends. This CDR3 has 13 residues. Per the germline V gene, CDR1 is MNHEY and CDR2 is SVGEGT. The CDR3 is CASSPDGRKKLFF. CDR3 sequence (DNA): TGTGCCAGCAGTCCCGACGGGAGGAAGAAACTGTTTTTT.

This clonotype ranks as medium-sized. The chain joins TRBV29-1 to TRBJ2-5; D call uncertain. Germline values: CDR1 SQVTM, CDR2 ANQGSEA. Between the trimmed V and J ends, which lost 7 bases and 1 base, there was a span of 7 bases. The CDR3 runs 11 residues. The CDR3: CSAGLQETQYF. CDR3 coding DNA: TGCAGCGCGGGTCTCCAAGAGACCCAGTACTTC.

This clonotype was seen at least ten times. The chain joins TRBV7-6 to TRBJ2-2; 13 nucleotides line up with TRBD2. V shed 2 bases, J shed 10 bases, and the junction held 4 bases outside the gene matches. CDR3 length: 15 amino acids. Germline values: CDR1 SGHVS, CDR2 FNYEAQ. This CDR3 is CASSLTSGGAKELFF. In nucleotides, the CDR3 is TGTGCCAGCAGCTTAACTAGCGGGGGGGCCAAGGAGCTGTTTTTT.

The genes are TRBV7-2 and TRBJ2-3; no reliable D call. The CDR3 is 12 amino acids. Germline loops: CDR1 SGHTA, CDR2 FQGNSA. The V end lost 1 base, the J end lost 7 bases, and 6 bases lay between the germline ends. The CDR3: CASSLGAHTQYF. The CDR3 DNA reads as TGTGCCAGCAGCTTAGGGGCACATACGCAGTATTTT.

This clonotype was detected only a few times. This chain links TRBV24-1 with TRBJ2-1; 14 nucleotides agree with TRBD2. The CDR3 extends over 18 amino acids. Germline values: CDR1 KGHDR, CDR2 SFDVKD. Trimming at V came to 4 bases and at J to 2 bases, leaving 6 bases not matched to a gene. The CDR3 here is CATSEQGTSGRPYNEQFF. In DNA form, the CDR3 reads TGTGCCACCAGTGAACAAGGGACTAGCGGGAGACCCTACAATGAGCAGTTCTTC.

The chain carries TRBV29-1 and TRBJ2-5, with 10 bases fitting TRBD2. Germline lookup yields CDR1 SQVTM and CDR2 ANQGSEA. This CDR3 is built from 14 residues. The ends lost 2 bases at V and 6 bases at J; junction bases unmatched: 6. DNA for the CDR3: TGCAGCGTTGAAAAGCGGGGGGGCGGTAAGACCCAGTACTTC. This sequence encodes CSVEKRGGGKTQYF.

The V call is TRBV18, the J call TRBJ1-1; 7 bases agree with TRBD1. V dropped 6 bases and J dropped 0; count of bases not matched to a gene: 4. This CDR3 spans 14 amino acids. Germline V gives CDR1 KGHSH, CDR2 LQKENI. For the CDR3, the DNA is TGTGCCAGCTCGCGGGACAGCCTGAACACTGAAGCTTTCTTT. Translated: CASSRDSLNTEAFF.

The V and J genes are TRBV29-1 and TRBJ2-3; 11 positions agree with TRBD2. This CDR3 spans 14 amino acids. The germline gives CDR1 SQVTM, CDR2 ANQGSEA. J was trimmed by 2 bases and V by 4 bases; bases with no gene match: 2. The CDR3 reads CSVVAGGLTDTQYF. The CDR3 bases are TGCAGCGTTGTAGCGGGAGGGCTCACAGATACGCAGTATTTT.

V gene TRBV28 combines with J gene TRBJ2-7; 10 nucleotides align to TRBD2. The CDR3 contains 15 residues. Germline CDR1 reads MDHEN; CDR2 reads SYDVKM. V lost 5 bases and J lost 0; bases outside the gene matches: 4. CDR3 amino acids: CASSLTSGASYEQYF. The CDR3 bases are TGTGCCAGCAGTCTCACTAGCGGGGCCTCCTACGAGCAGTACTTC.

This clonotype was counted many times. The chain has TRBV20-1 and TRBJ2-1; 16 bases fit TRBD2. Germline loops: CDR1 DFQATT, CDR2 SNEGSKA (reference sequence). The CDR3 is 16 residues long. J gave up 10 bases and V 0 bases, and 6 bases lay outside the gene matches. The CDR3, as DNA: TGCAGTGCTAGAGAATCGGGGACTAGCGGGAGGGCCGAGCAGTTCTTC. Its protein product is CSARESGTSGRAEQFF.

There are many counts of this clonotype. V usage is TRBV18 and J usage is TRBJ2-1, with TRBD2 matching over 16 bases. Per germline, CDR1 KGHSH and CDR2 LQKENI. This CDR3 has 18 amino acids. Trimming cost V 4 bases and J 7 bases; bases outside gene matches: 10. The DNA of the CDR3 is TGTGCCAGCTCACGATCCGGGACTAGCGGGAGGGCCCGAAATGAGCAGTTCTTC. As protein: CASSRSGTSGRARNEQFF.

The J gene is TRBJ2-1, the V gene TRBV2; weak D call: TRBD1 (6 bases). Per germline, CDR1 SNHLY and CDR2 FYNNEI. The V end was cut by 6 bases, the J end by 8 bases, with 14 bases between. The CDR3 extends over 13 amino acids. This chain's CDR3 is CASRGNRVHEQFF. Written as DNA, the CDR3 is TGTGCCAGCAGGGGGAACAGGGTCCATGAGCAGTTCTTC.

This clonotype came up many times. The chain recombines TRBV29-1 with TRBJ1-2, with D unclear. Germline CDR1 reads SQVTM; CDR2 reads ANQGSEA. Trimming cost V 3 bases and J 6 bases, with 8 bases left between them. This CDR3 has 11 residues. The CDR3 nucleotides are TGCAGCGTTGAGGGAAACCATGGCTACACCTTC. It encodes CSVEGNHGYTF.

Many counts were recorded for this clonotype. This chain connects TRBV3-1 to TRBJ2-3; D gene uncertain. Germline assignment: CDR1 LGHDT and CDR2 YNNKEL (reference sequence). This CDR3 has 14 residues. V shed 1 base and J shed 3 bases, with 8 bases lying between them. This chain's CDR3 is CASSQGGWTDTQYF. The CDR3 DNA reads TGTGCCAGCAGCCAAGGTGGCTGGACAGATACGCAGTATTTT.

The V gene is TRBV5-1, the J gene TRBJ2-7; D is unresolved. The CDR3 loop spans 15 amino acids. Germline V gene sequence: CDR1 SGHRS, CDR2 YFSETQ. Deletions cut 7 bases from V and 5 bases from J, with 22 bases between. CDR3 region: CASLPDSTSRNEQYF. CDR3 bases: TGCGCCAGCCTTCCTGACTCCACCTCAAGGAACGAGCAGTACTTC.

This chain joins TRBV5-1 and TRBJ1-6; D might be TRBD1 (6 bases). This CDR3 is 14 amino acids long. CDR1 is SGHRS, CDR2 YFSETQ, per germline. The germline V and J ends were trimmed by 2 bases and 8 bases, with 11 bases remaining between them. The DNA for the CDR3 is TGCGCCAGCAGCTTCCAGGGGACATATTCACCCCTCCACTTT. This gives the protein CASSFQGTYSPLHF. The variable domain in full, completed from reference TRBV5-1 and TRBJ1-6, reads KAGVTQTPRYLIKTRGQQVTLSCSPISGHRSVSWYQQTPGQGLQFLFEYFSETQRNKGNFPGRFSGRQFSNSRSEMNVSTLELGDSALYLCASSFQGTYSPLHFGNGTRLTVT.

The sample holds a few counts of this clonotype. V is TRBV6-2 or TRBV6-3 and J is TRBJ1-6, with D uncertain. Trimming took 4 bases from V and 8 from J, leaving 6 bases between them. There are 12 residues in the CDR3. Germline V gene lookup returns CDR1 MNHEY and CDR2 SVGEGT. As DNA, the CDR3 is TGTGCCAGCAGTTTAAACGATTCACCCCTCCACTTT. Translating gives CASSLNDSPLHF.

The sample holds many counts of this clonotype. J is TRBJ2-1 and V is TRBV29-1; a possible D gene is TRBD1 (5 bases). The CDR3 totals 12 residues. Looked up from germline, CDR1 is SQVTM and CDR2 is ANQGSEA. V was pared by 7 bases and J by 2 bases, with 9 bases between. CDR3 DNA: TGCAGCGCTCTGACAGCCTACAATGAGCAGTTCTTC. Translation gives CSALTAYNEQFF.

This clonotype was counted a few times. The rearrangement uses TRBV28 and TRBJ1-4; no firm D call. The CDR3 totals 15 residues. The V gene lost 7 bases and the J gene lost 0 bases, with 12 bases spanning the gap. Per germline, CDR1 MDHEN and CDR2 SYDVKM. The CDR3 DNA sequence: TGTGCCAGCACGGGATTGGGAACAACTAATGAAAAACTGTTTTTT. This sequence encodes CASTGLGTTNEKLFF.

The chain uses TRBV4-2 and TRBJ2-2; D possibly corresponds to TRBD2 (5 bases). The CDR3 consists of 15 residues. Germline assignment: CDR1 LGHNA and CDR2 YNFKEQ. The V and J ends lost 6 bases and 6 bases respectively, with 17 bases between them. The CDR3 nucleotides read TGTGCCAGCAGACTGGTAGCCCCGGAGGCCGGGGAGCTGTTTTTT. It codes for CASRLVAPEAGELFF.

This chain uses TRBV10-3 with TRBJ2-7, with D perhaps matching TRBD1 or TRBD2 (6 bases each). Germline V CDR1 and CDR2: ENHRY, SYGVKD. The V end lost 0 bases, the J end lost 2 bases, and 14 bases lay between the germline ends. CDR3 size: 16 residues. The CDR3 reads CAISESGDRTTYEQYF. The CDR3 nucleotides are TGTGCCATCAGTGAGTCCGGAGACAGGACTACCTACGAGCAGTACTTC.

This sequence joins TRBV29-1 and TRBJ1-2; D may be TRBD1 (6 bases). CDR3 length equals 11 residues. CDR1 and CDR2 (germline): SQVTM, ANQGSEA. Between the trimmed V and J ends, which lost 4 bases and 3 bases, there was a span of 6 bases. The CDR3 region is CSVGTDYGYTF. CDR3 coding DNA: TGCAGCGTTGGGACAGACTATGGCTACACCTTC.

At least ten counts were recorded for this clonotype. This chain connects TRBV11-3 to TRBJ2-7, with D possibly being TRBD1 (6 bases). CDR1 is SGHNT, CDR2 YENEEA, per germline. The CDR3 spans 15 residues. Trimming removed 5 bases at V and 2 bases at J, with 16 bases between. The CDR3 here is CASSPTGSGPYEQYF. CDR3 nucleotide sequence: TGTGCCAGCAGCCCTACAGGGTCAGGGCCCTACGAGCAGTACTTC.